This record concerns one T cell receptor beta chain sequence. A single count supports this clone. No cognate antigen has been identified for it. Nothing much larger sits one base from this clone, and base qualities are not available. The sample belongs to a study of OX40 agonist ivuxolimab in advanced cancers. Regarding the research as a whole: Ivuxolimab was an agonistic, fully human IgG2 monoclonal antibody directed against OX40 (CD134), a costimulatory receptor. Patients were allowed to have had prior anti-PD-1, anti-PD-L1 or anti-CTLA-4 therapy, and around two fifths of the dose-escalation patients had been treated with checkpoint inhibitors. Of the 50 or so patients in dose escalation, 19 had hepatocellular carcinoma, roughly 15 had melanoma, 9 had renal cell carcinoma and 9 had head and neck cancer. Intravenous ivuxolimab was administered to patients every 2 weeks at six dose levels: 0.01, 0.1, 0.3, 1.5, 3 and 10 mg/kg. Peripheral TCRbeta sequencing was intended to test whether TCR sequence diversity was altered and clonal T-cell expansion was caused by ivuxolimab. The dose-escalation cohort was 82.7% male with a mean age of approximately 60 years, ranging from about 20 to 80. Partial responses occurred in three dose-escalation patients: two with cutaneous melanoma and one with hepatocellular carcinoma. The paper reports the monotherapy dose-escalation portion (N of about 47 patients) of the phase I ivuxolimab trial.

The investigation overall reported the following: Low levels of normalized T-cell clonal expansion were also shown by some nonresponding patients. After ivuxolimab, expanded clones were on average more numerous among CD8+ T cells than among CD4+ T cells. Clonal expansion of both CD4+ and CD8+ blood T cells was observed from baseline to week 6 at doses 0.1 to 3.0 mg/kg. Partial responders in the 0.1-3.0 mg/kg groups had among the lowest normalized peripheral clonal expansion, especially among CD8+ T cells. Which antigens the clonally expanded peripheral T cells were specific for was not determined.

Patients with autoimmune disease history or receiving systemic immunosuppression were excluded from the trial. Peripheral blood for TCR sequencing was collected from all dose cohorts at baseline, on cycle 4 day 1, and on cycle 7 day 1. The samples were taken from a phase I, first-in-human, multicenter, open-label dose-escalation trial of ivuxolimab. Adults with locally advanced or metastatic melanoma, renal cell carcinoma, hepatocellular carcinoma or head and neck squamous cell carcinoma were enrolled in the trial. Before TCR sequencing, CD4+ T cells and CD8+ T cells from peripheral blood were sorted into separate populations. For sequencing of the TCRbeta CDR3 region, genomic DNA was extracted from the sorted cells. TCRbeta CDR3 regions were sequenced using the immunoSEQ Assay. What TCRdb holds here is the immuneACCESS table cut down to in-frame rearrangements. Part of the clones is not present; checked against another copy, under half of the missing clones reflect an unresolved V gene, and the others are unexplained. Counted in this sample were around 75,000 clones; over 85% of them appeared once. The ten largest account for less than 3% of the sample.

The sequencing here drew on CD4+ or CD8+ T cells sorted from blood, taken in a trial of the OX40 agonist ivuxolimab. This sequence was found in an adult with an advanced solid tumor such as melanoma, head and neck, liver or kidney cancer.

This receptor carries the CDR3 CAWSVRAGAPTDTQYF. The nucleotide sequence is given as TGTGCCTGGAGTGTACGAGCAGGGGCCCCCACAGATACGCAGTATTTT. The sequence joins TRBV30 to TRBJ2-3; TRBD1 might be the D gene, on 6 matching bases. The CDR3 goes from the cysteine to the phenylalanine over 16 residues. The read is trimmed to its CDR3 DNA, 48 bases read in frame from base 1. V is shortened by 0 bases, J by 2 bases, and the region joining them spans 15 bases. CDR1 GTSNPN and CDR2 SVGIG are derived from the germline V gene (reference sequence).